Listed below are T cell receptor beta chains from one sample, sequenced in a study of cytomegalovirus exposure and HLA in healthy donors. The protocol was immunoSEQ multiplex PCR, while the TCRdb copy is restricted to in-frame clones and leaves out a portion. Found here are about 200,000 clones, around 77% of them singletons; the top ten hold approximately 3%. The sample taken for sequencing was PBMCs. The receptors derive from a woman in her 30s in good health and CMV-seronegative. Both conserved end residues are part of each CDR3. A D gene is named only where the DNA matches it firmly. Only part of the rows carry a size: once, few, many, or a class if the clone is expanded.

D gene | clone size | J gene | V gene | CDR3 DNA | CDR3 protein
. | . | TRBJ2-1 | TRBV11-3 | TGTGCCAGCAGCTTAGATCCCCAGGGTTTCAATGAGCAGTTCTTC | CASSLDPQGFNEQFF
. | . | TRBJ1-3 | TRBV9 | TGTGCCAGCAGCGTAGAGTTAAGGGGCACCATATATTTT | CASSVELRGTIYF
TRBD1 | . | TRBJ1-1 | TRBV9 | TGTGCCAGCAGCGTTGGTACCTGGGGAGCAGGGGGTGTTAGCCGTACTGAAGCTTTCTTT | CASSVGTWGAGGVSRTEAFF
. | once | TRBJ2-7 | TRBV2 | TGTGCCAGCACCGAACAGGGAAAATCCTACGAGCAGTACTTC | CASTEQGKSYEQYF
. | . | TRBJ2-1 | TRBV7-8 | TGTGCCAGCAGCTTAGGTCAGGGTGGTGAGCAGTTCTTC | CASSLGQGGEQFF
. | . | TRBJ2-1 | TRBV29-1 | TGCAGCGTTGAAGATCCCTCCAGGACTGTCTACAATGAGCGGTTCTTC | CSVEDPSRTVYNERFF
TRBD2 | . | TRBJ2-1 | TRBV5-4 | TGTGCCAGCAGCTCCGGGACTAGCGGGGGAAGATACAATGAGCAGTTCTTC | CASSSGTSGGRYNEQFF
TRBD1 | . | TRBJ1-4 | TRBV2 | TGTGCCAGCAGTGGGGGCCTGGGGACAGCTGAAAAACTGTTTTTT | CASSGGLGTAEKLFF
TRBD1 | . | TRBJ1-2 | TRBV29-1 | TGCAGCGTTGTGGGGACAGGGGTTACAGTGGACTATGGCTACCCCTTC | CSVVGTGVTVDYGYPF
TRBD1 | . | TRBJ2-7 | TRBV28 | TGTGCCAGCAGTTTTATCGCGACAGGGGGCCTTTACGAGCAGTACTTC | CASSFIATGGLYEQYF
. | . | TRBJ2-2 | TRBV19 | TGTGCCAGTAGTTCTAGGAACACCGGGGAGCTGTTTTTT | CASSSRNTGELFF
. | once | TRBJ2-3 | TRBV7-2 | TGTGCCAGCAGCTTATCAGGACACCACACAGATACGCAGTATTTT | CASSLSGHHTDTQYF
. | . | TRBJ1-4 | TRBV7-8 | TGTGCCAGCAGCCAAAATTCCGGGACAAGGGATGAAAAACTGTTTTTT | CASSQNSGTRDEKLFF
. | . | TRBJ2-2 | TRBV6-5 | TGTGCCAGCACCAGACCAGGTGGTTACGGGGAGCTGTTTTTT | CASTRPGGYGELFF
TRBD1 | . | TRBJ1-6 | TRBV4-1 | TGCGCCAGCAGCCAAAGACAGGGGTCCTCACCCCTCCACTTT | CASSQRQGSSPLHF
. | . | TRBJ2-3 | TRBV13 | TGTGCCAGCAGCCCCACTCCAGGTACAGATACGCAGTATTTT | CASSPTPGTDTQYF
. | . | TRBJ1-5 | TRBV30 | TGTGCCTGGGAAGGGGGAATAAGCAATCAGCCCCAGCATTTT | CAWEGGISNQPQHF
. | . | TRBJ1-1 | TRBV5-1 | TGCGCCAGCAGCTCCGCTCGTCAGGGCATGAACACTGAAGCTTTCTTT | CASSSARQGMNTEAFF
. | . | TRBJ2-7 | TRBV9 | TGTGCCAGCAGCCTTGTATCTAGCTCCTACGAGCAGTACTTC | CASSLVSSSYEQYF
. | . | TRBJ1-2 | TRBV18 | TGTGCCAGCTCACCACGGCAGGGATACTATGGCTACACCTTC | CASSPRQGYYGYTF
TRBD2 | . | TRBJ2-1 | TRBV4-1 | TGCGCCAGCAGCCATGACACTAGCGACTTATACAATGAGCAGTTCTTC | CASSHDTSDLYNEQFF
TRBD1 | once | TRBJ1-1 | TRBV30 | TGTGCCTGGAGTGTTCCGGGACAGCACACTGAAGCTTTCTTT | CAWSVPGQHTEAFF
. | . | TRBJ2-3 | TRBV4-1 | TGCGCCAGCAGCCAAGAATCCGTCGCGGGGGCTAGCACAGATACGCAGTATTTT | CASSQESVAGASTDTQYF
. | . | TRBJ2-5 | TRBV7-2 | TGTGCCAGCAGCTTAGGCCAGTCCCTGGCACAAGAGACCCAGTACTTC | CASSLGQSLAQETQYF
. | . | TRBJ1-1 | TRBV30 | TGTGCCTGGAGTTGGGGCAATGGAGCTTTCTTT | CAWSWGNGAFF
TRBD1 | . | TRBJ2-5 | TRBV19 | TGTGCCAGTAGCCCAGGGGGCGCGGAGACCCAGTACTTC | CASSPGGAETQYF
TRBD1 | few | TRBJ1-3 | TRBV9 | TGTGCCAGCAGCAAGCAGACAGGGCCCTTCTCTGGAAACACCATATATTTT | CASSKQTGPFSGNTIYF